The rows below give T cell receptor beta chains drawn from one sample of a study of blood T cells in healthy people across ages. TCRdb redid the calling of the 5' RACE reads with MiXCR, one entry per CDR3 protein. The sample holds about 1.5 million distinct CDR3 sequences, approximately 38% seen once. Sequenced sample: blood. These receptors were obtained from a woman younger than 35 in good health. Both conserved end residues are part of each CDR3. The order of the fields is clone size, J gene, V gene, D gene, CDR3 DNA, CDR3 protein. A D gene is named only where the DNA matches it firmly. Some rows mark clone size as missing; the rest say once, few, many or name a class of expanded clone.

size: .; J: TRBJ2-1; V: TRBV20-1; D: .; DNA: TGCAGTGCCTCGCGCCAGGGGGGCCCCTCCAATGAGCAGTTCTTC; CDR3: CSASRQGGPSNEQFF
size: .; J: TRBJ2-7; V: TRBV7-2; D: .; DNA: TGTGCCGGCAGTCCAGCCCAGTACTTC; CDR3: CAGSPAQYF
size: .; J: TRBJ2-3; V: TRBV27; D: .; DNA: TGTGCCAGCAGCCGGAACGGGAGAACAGATACGCAGTATTTT; CDR3: CASSRNGRTDTQYF
size: once; J: TRBJ2-1; V: TRBV10-3; D: .; DNA: TGTGCCGTCAGTGATAAGGCAGGGGGGGCCTACAATGAGCAGTTCTTC; CDR3: CAVSDKAGGAYNEQFF
size: .; J: TRBJ2-3; V: TRBV30; D: TRBD1; DNA: TGTGCCTGGAGGGAGGCACAGGGGGCAGGGACTACGGCGCAGTATTTT; CDR3: CAWREAQGAGTTAQYF
size: .; J: TRBJ1-5; V: TRBV7-2; D: .; DNA: TGTGCCAGCAGCCCTACCTGGTCCCCAACAGGCAATCAGCCCCAGCATTTT; CDR3: CASSPTWSPTGNQPQHF
size: .; J: TRBJ1-4; V: TRBV7-8; D: .; DNA: TGTGCCAGCAGCGCCGACAGTGCAACTAATGAAAAACTGTTTTTT; CDR3: CASSADSATNEKLFF
size: .; J: TRBJ2-5; V: TRBV6-6; D: .; DNA: TGTGCCAGCAGTTACTCTTATGTTGAGCAGTACTTC; CDR3: CASSYSYVEQYF
size: .; J: TRBJ1-1; V: TRBV5-1; D: .; DNA: TGCGCCAGCAGCCGACGAGGACAGATGAACACTGAAGCTTTCTTT; CDR3: CASSRRGQMNTEAFF
size: few; J: TRBJ1-6; V: TRBV7-8; D: TRBD1; DNA: TGTGCCAGCACGCGACAGGGGTTTGGAAATTCACCCCTCCACTTT; CDR3: CASTRQGFGNSPLHF
size: .; J: TRBJ1-2; V: TRBV20-1; D: .; DNA: TGCAGTGTCCACCCCTATTCCGGGACGGGAAACTATGGCTACACCTTC; CDR3: CSVHPYSGTGNYGYTF
size: .; J: TRBJ1-4; V: TRBV12-3/TRBV12-4; D: .; DNA: TGTGCCAGCAGTTTACTGATTAATGAAAAACTGTTTTTT; CDR3: CASSLLINEKLFF
size: .; J: TRBJ1-2; V: TRBV6-5; D: TRBD1; DNA: TGTGCCAGCAGTTACAGCAAGGGACAGGGCTTCGACTACACCTTC; CDR3: CASSYSKGQGFDYTF
size: few; J: TRBJ2-7; V: TRBV4-2; D: .; DNA: TGTGCCAGCAGCCAGACCCTGGGGGACGAGCAGTACTTC; CDR3: CASSQTLGDEQYF
size: .; J: TRBJ1-4; V: TRBV30; D: .; DNA: TGTGCCTGGAGTGGGAGGCGCCTTTCGAGAACTGAAAAACTGTTTTTT; CDR3: CAWSGRRLSRTEKLFF
size: .; J: TRBJ2-7; V: TRBV6-6; D: .; DNA: TGTGCCACCCCCCAGAGGGGCCCTTCCTACGAGCAGTACTTC; CDR3: CATPQRGPSYEQYF
size: few; J: TRBJ2-3; V: TRBV7-9; D: .; DNA: TGTGCCAGCAGCTTGTTTGGACTTGTTTGGGCCACAGATACGCAGTATTTT; CDR3: CASSLFGLVWATDTQYF
size: .; J: TRBJ2-5; V: TRBV14; D: .; DNA: TGTGCCAGCAGCCCTACTCTAATGGGGGAGACCCAGTACTTC; CDR3: CASSPTLMGETQYF
size: .; J: TRBJ2-7; V: TRBV7-9; D: .; DNA: TGTGCCAGCAGCCCCCTCCTGGGCTCCTACAATGAGCAGTACTTC; CDR3: CASSPLLGSYNEQYF
size: .; J: TRBJ2-7; V: TRBV11-3; D: TRBD1; DNA: TGTGCCAGCAGCGTATCCTCGGGACAGTACTACGAGCAGTACTTC; CDR3: CASSVSSGQYYEQYF
size: few; J: TRBJ2-7; V: TRBV4-2; D: .; DNA: TGTGCCAGCAGCCAAGACTCATTCGGCTTAGCCTTCTACGAGCAGTACTTC; CDR3: CASSQDSFGLAFYEQYF
size: .; J: TRBJ1-6; V: TRBV29-1; D: TRBD1; DNA: TGCAGCGCGCGATCCGGGACAGCCAATAATTCACCCCTCCACTTT; CDR3: CSARSGTANNSPLHF
size: few; J: TRBJ2-6; V: TRBV10-3; D: TRBD2; DNA: TGTGCCAGCCAACCGCACCTAGCGGGAGGAGGTGGGGCCAACGTCCTGACTTTC; CDR3: CASQPHLAGGGGANVLTF
size: .; J: TRBJ2-2; V: TRBV5-1; D: .; DNA: TGCGCCAGCAGCCCCGAAGGGCCCAACACCGGGGAGCTGTTTTTT; CDR3: CASSPEGPNTGELFF
size: few; J: TRBJ2-7; V: TRBV27; D: TRBD2; DNA: TGTGCCAGCAGTGCACTCCTAGCGGGGTTATTACGCGAGCAGTACTTC; CDR3: CASSALLAGLLREQYF
size: few; J: TRBJ1-1; V: TRBV12-3/TRBV12-4; D: TRBD1; DNA: TGTGCCAGCAGTGCACAGGGGCACACTGAAGCTTTCTTT; CDR3: CASSAQGHTEAFF
size: .; J: TRBJ1-3; V: TRBV9; D: .; DNA: TGTGCCAGCAGCGCCCCGGGCATAGGGGGAAACACCATATATTTT; CDR3: CASSAPGIGGNTIYF
size: few; J: TRBJ2-7; V: TRBV11-2; D: .; DNA: TGTGCCAGCAGCGCCTGGGGCTCTAGCTACGAGCAGTACTTC; CDR3: CASSAWGSSYEQYF
size: .; J: TRBJ2-5; V: TRBV9; D: TRBD2; DNA: TGTGCCAGCAGCGTAGCGGGGGGGCTTAGAGAGACCCAGTACTTC; CDR3: CASSVAGGLRETQYF
size: .; J: TRBJ2-1; V: TRBV25-1; D: .; DNA: TGTGCCAGCAGTGAATCGGGGAATAGTGAGCAGTTCTTC; CDR3: CASSESGNSEQFF
size: .; J: TRBJ1-2; V: TRBV2; D: .; DNA: TGTGCCAGCAGCCCCGGGATCGGGGAGCGAAGTGGCTACACCTTC; CDR3: CASSPGIGERSGYTF
size: once; J: TRBJ2-1; V: TRBV9; D: TRBD2; DNA: TGTGCCAGCAGCGTAGGAGCGGGAGTACGGCAGTTCTTC; CDR3: CASSVGAGVRQFF
size: .; J: TRBJ2-1; V: TRBV4-1; D: TRBD2; DNA: TGCGCCAGCAGCCAAGTCCCACAACTAGCGGGAGTCAATGAGCAGTTCTTC; CDR3: CASSQVPQLAGVNEQFF
size: few; J: TRBJ1-2; V: TRBV2; D: TRBD1; DNA: TGTGCCAGCAGCAGGGGGGCCGGTAATGGCTACACCTTC; CDR3: CASSRGAGNGYTF
size: few; J: TRBJ2-5; V: TRBV20-1; D: .; DNA: TGCAGTGCTAGAGTCGTCGACCAAGAGACCCAGTACTTC; CDR3: CSARVVDQETQYF
size: .; J: TRBJ2-1; V: TRBV12-5; D: TRBD2; DNA: TGTGCTAGTGGACTAGTCCGGGGGGTCTACAATGAGCAGTTCTTC; CDR3: CASGLVRGVYNEQFF
size: .; J: TRBJ2-3; V: TRBV3-1; D: TRBD2; DNA: TGTGCCAGCAGGAGCGGGACTAGCGGATTCACAGATACGCAGTATTTT; CDR3: CASRSGTSGFTDTQYF
size: few; J: TRBJ2-7; V: TRBV28; D: TRBD2; DNA: TGTGCCAGCAGTTTATACCCTAGCGGGACCTACGAGCAGTACTTC; CDR3: CASSLYPSGTYEQYF
size: few; J: TRBJ2-1; V: TRBV7-7; D: .; DNA: TGTGCTAGCAGCTCGGCTGGACAGTACAATGAGCAGTTCTTC; CDR3: CASSSAGQYNEQFF
size: few; J: TRBJ1-2; V: TRBV6-5; D: TRBD1; DNA: TGTGCCAGCAGTCAAACAGGGGGCGCTGGCTACACCTTC; CDR3: CASSQTGGAGYTF
size: .; J: TRBJ1-1; V: TRBV12-3/TRBV12-4; D: .; DNA: TGTGCCAGCAGTTTAAGGCGTCCGACCGTGAACACTGAAGCTTTCTTT; CDR3: CASSLRRPTVNTEAFF
size: few; J: TRBJ1-1; V: TRBV4-1; D: .; DNA: TGCGCCAGCAGCCATTCGCTGCAGGGTTACACTGAAGCTTTCTTT; CDR3: CASSHSLQGYTEAFF
size: .; J: TRBJ1-2; V: TRBV5-1; D: .; DNA: TGCGCCAGTAGTACCGGGACTCCGGGAACTAACTATGGCTACACCTTC; CDR3: CASSTGTPGTNYGYTF
size: .; J: TRBJ2-1; V: TRBV4-1; D: .; DNA: TGCGCCAGCAGTCACCTCGCGGGGGCCTCGGATGAGCAGTTCTTC; CDR3: CASSHLAGASDEQFF
size: few; J: TRBJ2-2; V: TRBV14; D: .; DNA: TGTGCCAGCAGCCAAGATCTGGTGACGGTCACCGGGGAGCTGTTTTTT; CDR3: CASSQDLVTVTGELFF
size: few; J: TRBJ1-5; V: TRBV20-1; D: .; DNA: TGCAGTGCTAGCCAGGGAAATCAGCCCCAGCATTTT; CDR3: CSASQGNQPQHF